What follows are 26 T cell receptor beta chains derived from one specimen sequenced in a study of blood T cell repertoires in COVID-19. Some clones are missing from TCRdb's copy, which holds only in-frame ones; the method was immunoSEQ multiplex PCR. The top ten hold approximately 4.4% of the sample, which has under 350,000 clones, 65% to 90% seen once. The sample consisted of PBMCs or T cells enriched from blood (not recorded which). Receptor source: a middle-aged woman with acute COVID-19.

This clone came up once. The chain employs TRBV10-3 and TRBJ1-3; TRBD1 aligns across 7 bases. CDR3 length: 15 amino acids. From germline, CDR1 is ENHRY and CDR2 SYGVKD. J lost 3 bases, V lost 10 bases, and 12 bases had no gene match. For the CDR3, the DNA is TGTGCCACAAAGGGGGCGGAACAACATGGAAACACCATATATTTT. Encoded protein: CATKGAEQHGNTIYF.

The chain employs TRBV12-3 or TRBV12-4 and TRBJ2-1; D unresolved. V gave up 7 bases and J gave up 9 bases, with 10 bases separating them. This CDR3 has 11 amino acids. The CDR3 sequence: CASTPAVEQFF. In DNA form, the CDR3 reads TGTGCCAGCACCCCTGCGGTTGAGCAGTTCTTC.

This clone has a handful of counts. V usage is TRBV7-9 and J usage is TRBJ1-6; no clear D. The V end lost 1 base, the J end lost 8 bases, and 9 bases lay between the germline ends. This CDR3 spans 14 amino acids. Germline assignment: CDR1 SEHNR and CDR2 FQNEAQ (reference sequence). CDR3 bases: TGTGCCAGCAGCTTAGAGGCGGGCTATTCACCCCTCCACTTT. It yields the protein CASSLEAGYSPLHF.

The rearrangement links TRBV18 to TRBJ1-4, with 9 nucleotides matching TRBD1. The germline gives CDR1 KGHSH, CDR2 LQKENI. J lost 5 bases, V lost 5 bases, and 9 bases had no gene match. This CDR3 is built from 16 residues. The DNA of the CDR3 is TGTGCCAGCTCAGTGGGGCACGGGACAGGGAATGAAAAACTGTTTTTT. This translates into CASSVGHGTGNEKLFF. The whole variable domain, filled in from reference TRBV18 and TRBJ1-4, reads NAGVMQNPRHLVRRRGQEARLRCSPMKGHSHVYWYRQLPEEGLKFMVYLQKENIIDESGMPKERFSAEFPKEGPSILRIQQVVRGDSAAYFCASSVGHGTGNEKLFFGSGTQLSVL.

This clone was seen more than once but under ten times. V gene TRBV9 combines with J gene TRBJ1-2; the match to TRBD1 covers 7 bases. Losses at the gene ends were 2 bases for V and 6 bases for J; bases not matched to a gene: 7. There are 14 residues in the CDR3. Germline values: CDR1 SGDLS, CDR2 YYNGEE. DNA for the CDR3: TGTGCCAGCAGCGTGACAGGGCTTACGGATGGCTACACCTTC. It translates to CASSVTGLTDGYTF.

This clone was detected only once. The V call is TRBV27, the J call TRBJ2-7; 9 bases agree with TRBD1. CDR3 length equals 15 residues. V dropped 5 bases and J dropped 3; count of bases not matched to a gene: 8. Looked up from germline, CDR1 is MNHEY and CDR2 is SMNVEV (reference sequence). The CDR3 sequence: CASSPDGTGIYEQYF. Written as DNA, the CDR3 is TGTGCCAGCAGTCCCGACGGGACAGGGATCTACGAGCAGTACTTC.

The chain is built from TRBV5-5 and TRBJ1-4, with TRBD1 matching over 8 bases. The CDR3 has 14 amino acids. V shed 4 bases and J 3 bases; nucleotides not matched to a gene: 2. Germline lookup yields CDR1 SGHKS and CDR2 YYEKEE (reference sequence). CDR3 bases: TGTGCCAGCAGCAACAGGGGGGCTAATGAAAAACTGTTTTTT. Residues: CASSNRGANEKLFF. The full variable domain, in which reference TRBV5-5 and TRBJ1-4 provide the parts outside the CDR3, is DAGVTQSPTHLIKTRGQQVTLRCSPISGHKSVSWYQQVLGQGPQFIFQYYEKEERGRGNFPDRFSARQFPNYSSELNVNALLLGDSALYLCASSNRGANEKLFFGSGTQLSVL.

The table lists this clone with a few counts. V is TRBV7-6 and J is TRBJ1-6; D gene ambiguous. CDR3 size: 15 residues. V lost 1 base to trimming and J lost 5 bases, with 9 bases between them. CDR1 is SGHVS and CDR2 is FNYEAQ in the germline V gene. The CDR3 sequence is CASSLGQANNSPLHF. CDR3 DNA: TGTGCCAGCAGCTTAGGGCAGGCCAATAATTCACCCCTCCACTTT.

The chain is built from TRBV7-2 and TRBJ1-6, with 9 positions matching TRBD1. Unmatched junction bases numbered 7, after V lost 4 bases and J lost 9 bases. CDR1 and CDR2 (germline): SGHTA, FQGNSA. This CDR3 comprises 15 residues. In DNA form, the CDR3 reads TGTGCCAGCAGCTCCCGGACAGGGGTTAGTTCACCCCTCCACTTT. As protein: CASSSRTGVSSPLHF.

The chain has TRBV7-2 and TRBJ1-1, with D possibly TRBD1 on 6 matching bases. Germline V gene lookup returns CDR1 SGHTA and CDR2 FQGNSA. The CDR3 spans 17 residues. V shed 1 base and J shed 4 bases, with 19 bases lying between them. The CDR3 region has the DNA TGTGCCAGCAGCTTAGTTCTTCGTGGGGGCCCGGGCACTGAAGCTTTCTTT. It specifies CASSLVLRGGPGTEAFF.

The rearrangement joins TRBV4-2 to TRBJ1-5, with D maybe TRBD1 (5 bases). Germline V gene data show CDR1 as LGHNA and CDR2 as YNFKEQ. V shed 1 base and J shed 9 bases, with 22 bases lying between them. CDR3 length: 17 amino acids. The CDR3 is CASSQGQKETEKRPQHF. CDR3 DNA: TGTGCCAGCAGCCAAGGCCAAAAGGAGACAGAAAAGAGGCCCCAGCATTTT.

V and J are TRBV4-2 and TRBJ2-5; no clear D. The germline CDR1 and CDR2 sequences are LGHNA and YNFKEQ. Trimming removed 0 bases from V and 2 bases from J, with 7 bases in between. This CDR3 is built from 14 residues. This CDR3 is CASSQENSQETQYF. The CDR3 DNA sequence: TGTGCCAGCAGCCAAGAGAACTCACAAGAGACCCAGTACTTC.

The chain is built from TRBV6-2 or TRBV6-3 and TRBJ1-2; D gene uncertain. Germline V gene data show CDR1 as MNHEY and CDR2 as SVGEGT. The CDR3 length is 13 residues. Trimming left V 5 bases short and J 0 bases short, with 7 bases between. The CDR3 coding sequence is TGTGCCAGCAGTAAGACTGCTAACTATGGCTACACCTTC. Translated, it gives CASSKTANYGYTF.

The V gene is TRBV5-1, the J gene TRBJ1-1; the D gene is possibly TRBD1 (5 bases). Trimming stripped 2 bases from V and 1 base from J, with 12 bases between. CDR1 and CDR2 from the germline V gene are SGHRS and YFSETQ. The CDR3 is 15 residues long. The CDR3 nucleotides are TGCGCCAGCAGCTTCCAACAGGCCTCGAACACTGAAGCTTTCTTT. Its protein product is CASSFQQASNTEAFF.

This rearrangement joins TRBV7-2 to TRBJ2-3, with TRBD1 matching over 8 bases. This CDR3 is built from 16 residues. The ends lost 7 bases at V and 3 bases at J; junction bases unmatched: 12. Looked up from germline, CDR1 is SGHTA and CDR2 is FQGNSA. The CDR3 here is CASNFRRTGWTDTQYF. The CDR3 DNA sequence: TGTGCCAGCAATTTTCGGAGGACAGGGTGGACAGATACGCAGTATTTT.

This sequence joins TRBV5-1 and TRBJ1-2; D is perhaps TRBD1 (6 bases). The ends were cut back, 0 bases at V and 4 bases at J, with 13 bases in the middle. The CDR3 spans 15 residues. Germline assignment: CDR1 SGHRS and CDR2 YFSETQ. The CDR3 reads CASSLAGGAGYGYTF. CDR3 sequence (DNA): TGCGCCAGCAGCTTGGCCGGGGGGGCAGGCTATGGCTACACCTTC.

The chain recombines TRBV29-1 with TRBJ2-5, with 9 bases fitting TRBD2. Trimming at V came to 8 bases and at J to 0 bases, leaving 4 bases not matched to a gene. The length of the CDR3 is 13 residues. CDR1 is SQVTM, CDR2 ANQGSEA, per germline. The CDR3 is CSTTSGNQETQYF. The CDR3 DNA reads TGCAGCACGACTAGCGGAAACCAAGAGACCCAGTACTTC.

The chain carries TRBV7-8 and TRBJ2-3, with unresolved D. Germline values: CDR1 SGHVS, CDR2 FQNEAQ. The germline V and J ends were trimmed by 0 bases and 1 base, with 8 bases remaining between them. The CDR3 runs 15 residues. Here the CDR3 reads CASSLAVVGTDTQYF. The CDR3 nucleotides are TGTGCCAGCAGCTTAGCGGTAGTAGGCACAGATACGCAGTATTTT.

The CDR3 spells CASSQVGDEKLFF. The DNA for the CDR3 is TGTGCCAGCAGCCAAGTAGGGGATGAAAAACTGTTTTTT. The chain has TRBV3-1 (or the pseudogene TRBV3-2) and TRBJ1-4; D might be TRBD1 (5 bases). The CDR3 spans 13 residues. CDR1 and CDR2 from the germline V gene are LGHDT and YNNKEL (reference sequence). V gave up 1 base and J gave up 6 bases, with 6 bases separating them.

The chain carries TRBV7-8 and TRBJ1-5, with a weak D call TRBD1 (5 bases). Germline V CDR1 and CDR2: SGHVS, FQNEAQ. The CDR3 loop spans 15 amino acids. V gave up 4 bases and J gave up 6 bases, with 16 bases separating them. CDR3 bases: TGTGCCAGCAGCTCCTCCTGGGGGGGGACTCAGCCCCAGCATTTT. The encoded protein is CASSSSWGGTQPQHF.

The chain combines TRBV7-6 with TRBJ1-5; 7 bases are a match to TRBD1. CDR1 and CDR2 from the germline V gene are SGHVS and FNYEAQ. The CDR3 has 15 residues. V gave up 6 bases and J gave up 2 bases; unmatched junction bases: 7. DNA of the CDR3: TGTGCCAGCAGTTCGACAGGGTTTGGCAATCAGCCCCAGCATTTT. Its translation is CASSSTGFGNQPQHF.

V is TRBV6-5 and J is TRBJ1-1; D call uncertain. There are 15 residues in the CDR3. Between the trimmed V and J ends, which lost 0 bases and 1 base, there was a span of 9 bases. Looked up from germline, CDR1 is MNHEY and CDR2 is SVGAGI. This chain's CDR3 is CASSYSREGNTEAFF. For the CDR3, the DNA is TGTGCCAGCAGTTACTCCCGCGAGGGGAACACTGAAGCTTTCTTT.

This chain uses TRBV3-1 (or the pseudogene TRBV3-2) with TRBJ2-4; a weak D match, TRBD2 (5 bases). CDR1 is LGHDT, CDR2 YNNKEL, per germline (reference sequence). The CDR3 loop spans 16 amino acids. V dropped 1 base and J dropped 0 bases, with 10 bases sitting between them. The DNA for the CDR3 is TGTGCCAGCAGCCAAGGGACTTCTTTAGCCAAAAACATTCAGTACTTC. Its protein is CASSQGTSLAKNIQYF.

The chain uses TRBV6-1 and TRBJ2-5; D is perhaps TRBD2 (6 bases). The V gene's germline CDR1 is MNHNS and CDR2 SASEGT. The CDR3 totals 15 residues. Deletions cut 1 base from V and 2 bases from J, with 11 bases between. This chain's CDR3 is CASSEGGISQETQYF. The CDR3 DNA reads TGTGCCAGCAGTGAAGGCGGGATCTCACAAGAGACCCAGTACTTC.

CDR3 amino acids: CASSSREGSSGGSTDTQYF. As DNA, the CDR3 is TGTGCCAGCAGCTCTAGGGAAGGGTCTAGCGGGGGAAGCACAGATACGCAGTATTTT. The chain combines TRBV7-9 with TRBJ2-3, with TRBD2 matching over 10 bases. This CDR3 is 19 amino acids long. Germline-derived CDR1 and CDR2 are SEHNR and FQNEAQ (reference sequence). The V gene end was trimmed by 4 bases and the J gene end by 0 bases; junction bases not matched to a gene: 13. The variable domain in full, with the rest retrieved from reference TRBV7-9 and TRBJ2-3, is DTGVSQNPRHKITKRGQNVTFRCDPISEHNRLYWYRQTLGQGPEFLTYFQNEAQLEKSRLLSDRFSAERPKGSFSTLEIQRTEQGDSAMYLCASSSREGSSGGSTDTQYFGPGTRLTVL.

This CDR3 reads CATSTGLAGGTGELFF. In nucleotides, the CDR3 is TGTGCCACCTCTACGGGACTAGCGGGAGGTACCGGGGAGCTGTTTTTT. J is TRBJ2-2 and V is TRBV24-1, with TRBD2 identical over 15 bases. This CDR3 contains 16 residues. Germline values: CDR1 KGHDR, CDR2 SFDVKD. The junction had 6 bases not matched to a gene; V was cut back by 9 bases and J by 5 bases.